These 17 T cell receptor beta chains came from one sample sequenced in a study of cytomegalovirus exposure and HLA in healthy donors (dated by TCRdb to between 2016 and 2019). Receptors were amplified or captured by the immunoSEQ multiplex PCR assay. For the multiplex PCR, a mixture combining 60 forward primers for TCR Vbeta segments and 13 reverse primers for TCR Jbeta segments was used. TCRdb retrieved this table from immuneACCESS and kept in-frame rearrangements only. Not all clones are present; in checked studies, unresolved V genes account for under half, and no reason is known for the remainder. This sample comprises approximately 300,000 clones, 84% of them detected only once. The ten largest make up roughly 2% of the sample. The sample taken for sequencing was PBMCs. The receptor source for this set is a middle-aged woman in good health and CMV-seropositive.

V usage is TRBV7-3 and J usage is TRBJ2-7; TRBD2 aligns across 10 bases. The CDR3 runs 12 residues. The germline CDR1 and CDR2 sequences are SGHTA and FQGTGA. The V and J ends lost 2 bases and 12 bases, in that order; junction bases with no gene match: 4. The chain's CDR3 is CASSLASGSLYF. In DNA, the CDR3 is TGTGCCAGCAGCTTAGCTAGCGGGAGTTTGTACTTC.

The chain carries TRBV10-3 and TRBJ1-2; the D gene is possibly TRBD1 (6 bases). Germline V gene data show CDR1 as ENHRY and CDR2 as SYGVKD. The CDR3 length is 13 residues. The ends were cut back, 4 bases at V and 8 bases at J, with 14 bases in the middle. The CDR3 DNA is TGTGCCATCAGTGTCGGGCAGGGGTTGGGCTACACCTTC. This translates into CAISVGQGLGYTF.

The chain links TRBV27 to TRBJ1-1; D gene unclear. The V end was cut by 3 bases, the J end by 2 bases, with 13 bases between. The CDR3 is 15 residues long. Germline CDR1 MNHEY, CDR2 SMNVEV (reference sequence). The CDR3 sequence: CASSLSERGNTEAFF. CDR3 nucleotide sequence: TGTGCCAGCAGTTTGTCGGAAAGAGGTAACACTGAAGCTTTCTTT.

The genes are TRBV2 and TRBJ1-1, with D possibly matching TRBD1 (5 bases). The germline CDR1 and CDR2 sequences are SNHLY and FYNNEI. Deletions cut 10 bases from V and 4 bases from J, with 16 bases between. This CDR3 is built from 13 residues. The CDR3 nucleotides are TGTGCCACGTCCAGGGAGGACGGCACTGAAGCTTTCTTT. This codes for CATSREDGTEAFF.

The CDR3 nucleotides read TGCGCCAGCGCAGGGGGCGCGAGGCAGCCCCAGCATTTT. Amino acids: CASAGGARQPQHF. This chain connects TRBV10-2 to TRBJ1-5; TRBD1 matches at 8 bases. Trimming took 8 bases from V and 7 from J; bases not matched to a gene: 7. The CDR3 length is 13 residues. Germline-derived CDR1 and CDR2 are WSHSY and SAAADI.

This clone is a singleton in its sample. The chain links TRBV30 to TRBJ1-5; 7 positions agree with TRBD1. Germline V gene lookup returns CDR1 GTSNPN and CDR2 SVGIG (reference sequence). This CDR3 region has 17 residues. V dropped 0 bases and J dropped 4; count of bases not matched to a gene: 12. The CDR3 sequence: CAWSVYFETGSNQPQHF. The CDR3 DNA sequence: TGTGCCTGGAGTGTATATTTTGAGACAGGGAGTAATCAGCCCCAGCATTTT.

CDR3 DNA: TGTGCCTGTCCGCATCCTTTAGCGGGAGGGTGGAATGAGCAGTTCTTC. Its translation is CACPHPLAGGWNEQFF. This chain links TRBV30 with TRBJ2-1; 11 bases are a match to TRBD2. There are 16 residues in the CDR3. V shed 6 bases and J 7 bases; nucleotides not matched to a gene: 14. The germline V gene encodes CDR1 GTSNPN and CDR2 SVGIG (reference sequence). The entire variable domain, with the rest obtained from reference TRBV30 and TRBJ2-1, is as follows: SQTIHQWPATLVQPVGSPLSLECTVEGTSNPNLYWYRQAAGRGLQLLFYSVGIGQISSEVPQNLSASRPQDRQFILSSKKLLLSDSGFYLCACPHPLAGGWNEQFFGPGTRLTVL.

This clone was seen a single time. The rearrangement links TRBV29-1 to TRBJ1-1; the D gene is possibly TRBD1 (5 bases). The germline V gene has CDR1 SQVTM and CDR2 ANQGSEA. V lost 6 bases to trimming and J lost 1 base, with 15 bases between them. CDR3 length: 14 amino acids. This CDR3 is CSVLRGTSNTEAFF. CDR3 DNA sequence: TGCAGCGTCCTTAGGGGTACCTCGAACACTGAAGCTTTCTTT.

The rearrangement joins TRBV10-2 to TRBJ2-5; 12 bases are a match to TRBD2. Germline V gives CDR1 WSHSY, CDR2 SAAADI. V dropped 8 bases and J dropped 5; count of bases not matched to a gene: 3. The CDR3 loop spans 13 amino acids. This CDR3 is CASALAGGETQYF. The CDR3, as DNA: TGCGCCAGCGCACTAGCGGGAGGTGAGACCCAGTACTTC.

Concerning this clone: Other DNA sequences in the sample encode the same CDR3. V gene TRBV7-9 combines with J gene TRBJ1-2; TRBD1 matches at 7 bases. The length of the CDR3 is 15 residues. CDR1 is SEHNR and CDR2 is FQNEAQ in the germline V gene (reference sequence). The V gene end was trimmed by 3 bases and the J gene end by 1 base; junction bases not matched to a gene: 5. The CDR3 loop is CASSLGTDYNYGYTF. The CDR3 nucleotides are TGTGCCAGCAGCTTGGGGACAGATTATAACTATGGCTACACCTTC. Filled out from reference TRBV7-9 and TRBJ1-2, the complete variable domain reads DTGVSQNPRHKITKRGQNVTFRCDPISEHNRLYWYRQTLGQGPEFLTYFQNEAQLEKSRLLSDRFSAERPKGSFSTLEIQRTEQGDSAMYLCASSLGTDYNYGYTFGSGTRLTVV.

For this clone: At the DNA level, this CDR3 is encoded by other sequences in the same sample as well. This chain uses TRBV7-9 with TRBJ1-5; D remains unclear. The CDR3 has 13 residues. V gave up 3 bases and J gave up 7 bases, with 10 bases separating them. Germline values: CDR1 SEHNR, CDR2 FQNEAQ (reference sequence). The CDR3 bases are TGTGCCAGCAGCTTCTCGGGAGACCAGCCCCAGCATTTT. Residues: CASSFSGDQPQHF. Filled out from reference TRBV7-9 and TRBJ1-5, the complete variable domain reads DTGVSQNPRHKITKRGQNVTFRCDPISEHNRLYWYRQTLGQGPEFLTYFQNEAQLEKSRLLSDRFSAERPKGSFSTLEIQRTEQGDSAMYLCASSFSGDQPQHFGDGTRLSIL.

This rearrangement joins TRBV6-5 to TRBJ2-5; the D gene is possibly TRBD2 (6 bases). The V gene's germline CDR1 is MNHEY and CDR2 SVGAGI. The CDR3 has 12 amino acids. V shed 5 bases and J shed 5 bases, with 9 bases lying between them. This chain's CDR3 is CASSDRGETQYF. The CDR3 DNA reads TGTGCCAGCAGTGACCGGGGGGAGACCCAGTACTTC.

This clone was picked up one time. The chain is built from TRBV7-3 and TRBJ2-1; 8 bases agree with TRBD2. The CDR3 contains 14 residues. Per germline, CDR1 SGHTA and CDR2 FQGTGA. Losses at the gene ends were 5 bases for V and 7 bases for J; bases not matched to a gene: 7. The CDR3 DNA reads as TGTGCCAGCAGCCGAACGGGAGGGCCAAATGAGCAGTTCTTC. It encodes CASSRTGGPNEQFF.

The chain links TRBV6-5 to TRBJ1-1, with TRBD1 identical over 7 bases. V shed 6 bases and J 1 base; nucleotides not matched to a gene: 2. From germline, CDR1 is MNHEY and CDR2 SVGAGI. CDR3 size: 13 residues. CDR3 protein: CASSRQGNTEAFF. CDR3 sequence (DNA): TGTGCCAGCAGCCGACAGGGGAACACTGAAGCTTTCTTT.

The chain employs TRBV5-1 and TRBJ1-1, with 9 nucleotides matching TRBD1. The CDR3 length is 15 residues. Germline V gene sequence: CDR1 SGHRS, CDR2 YFSETQ. Germline trimming cut 4 bases from V and 1 base from J; bases unmatched to any gene: 5. DNA for the CDR3: TGCGCCAGCAGCCCGGGACAGGGAACGAACACTGAAGCTTTCTTT. The encoded protein is CASSPGQGTNTEAFF.

Here the CDR3 DNA reads TGTGCCAGTAGTATGAGTTCCTCCTCCTACGAGCAGTACTTC. Protein: CASSMSSSSYEQYF. J is TRBJ2-7 and V is TRBV19; no clear D gene. Trimming took off 3 bases at V and 0 bases at J, with 9 bases between the two ends. CDR1 and CDR2 (germline): LNHDA, SQIVND (reference sequence). The CDR3 sequence is 14 residues long.

This sequence joins TRBV28 and TRBJ1-1, with TRBD1 matching 9 bases. This CDR3 is 15 amino acids long. Germline lookup yields CDR1 MDHEN and CDR2 SYDVKM. Trimming removed 6 bases from V and 5 bases from J; junction bases left unmatched: 10. CDR3 region: CASSPAGTGRTEAFF. CDR3 nucleotide sequence: TGTGCCAGCAGCCCGGCGGGGACAGGGCGGACTGAAGCTTTCTTT.